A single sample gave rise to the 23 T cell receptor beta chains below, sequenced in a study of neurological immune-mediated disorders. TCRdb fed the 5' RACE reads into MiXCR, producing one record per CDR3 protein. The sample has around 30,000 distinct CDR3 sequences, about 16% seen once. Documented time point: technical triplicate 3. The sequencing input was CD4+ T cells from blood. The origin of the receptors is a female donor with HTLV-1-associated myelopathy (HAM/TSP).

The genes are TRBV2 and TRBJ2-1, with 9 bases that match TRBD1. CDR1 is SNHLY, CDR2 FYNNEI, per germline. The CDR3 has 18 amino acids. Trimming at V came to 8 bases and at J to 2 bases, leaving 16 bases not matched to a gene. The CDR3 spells CASRPPGTGLGTYNEQFF. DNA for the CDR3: TGTGCCAGCCGGCCGCCTGGGACAGGGCTAGGAACCTACAATGAGCAGTTCTTC.

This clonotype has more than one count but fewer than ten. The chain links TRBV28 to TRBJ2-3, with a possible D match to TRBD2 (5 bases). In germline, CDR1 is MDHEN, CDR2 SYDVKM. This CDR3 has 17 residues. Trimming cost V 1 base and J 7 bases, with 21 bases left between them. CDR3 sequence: CASSLSAGVHTRNTQYF. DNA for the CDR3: TGTGCCAGCAGTTTATCCGCCGGGGTCCACACTCGAAATACGCAGTATTTT.

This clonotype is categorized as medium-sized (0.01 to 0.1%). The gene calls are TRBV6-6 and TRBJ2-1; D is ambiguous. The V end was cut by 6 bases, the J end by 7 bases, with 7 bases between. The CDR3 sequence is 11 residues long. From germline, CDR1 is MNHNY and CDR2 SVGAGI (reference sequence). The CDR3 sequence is CASSPANEQFF. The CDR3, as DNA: TGTGCCAGCAGCCCAGCAAATGAGCAGTTCTTC.

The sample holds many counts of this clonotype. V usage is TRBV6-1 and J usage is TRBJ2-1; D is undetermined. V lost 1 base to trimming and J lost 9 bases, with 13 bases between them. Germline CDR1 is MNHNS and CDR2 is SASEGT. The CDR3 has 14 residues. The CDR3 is CASSEVGQVLEQFF. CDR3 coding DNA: TGTGCCAGCAGTGAAGTGGGCCAGGTACTTGAGCAGTTCTTC.

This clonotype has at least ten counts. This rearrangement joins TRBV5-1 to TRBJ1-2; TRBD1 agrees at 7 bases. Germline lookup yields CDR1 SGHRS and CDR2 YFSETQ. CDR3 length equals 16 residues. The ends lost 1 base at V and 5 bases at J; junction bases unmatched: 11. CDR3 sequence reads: CASSLSGTVDSYGYTF. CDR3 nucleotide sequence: TGCGCCAGCAGCTTGAGCGGGACAGTTGATTCTTATGGCTACACCTTC.

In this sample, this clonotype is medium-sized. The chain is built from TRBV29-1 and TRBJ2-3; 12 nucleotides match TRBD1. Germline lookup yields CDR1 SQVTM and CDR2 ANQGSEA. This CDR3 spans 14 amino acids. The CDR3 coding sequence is TGCGGTACGGGGACAGGGGGCGCCTCAGATACGCAGTATTTT. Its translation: CGTGTGGASDTQYF.

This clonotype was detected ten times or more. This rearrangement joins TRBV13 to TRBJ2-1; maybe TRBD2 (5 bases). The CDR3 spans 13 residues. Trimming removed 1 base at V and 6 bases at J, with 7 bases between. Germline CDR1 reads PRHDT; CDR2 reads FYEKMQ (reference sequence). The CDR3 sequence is CASSLERVNEQFF. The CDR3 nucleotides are TGTGCCAGCAGCTTAGAGAGGGTCAATGAGCAGTTCTTC.

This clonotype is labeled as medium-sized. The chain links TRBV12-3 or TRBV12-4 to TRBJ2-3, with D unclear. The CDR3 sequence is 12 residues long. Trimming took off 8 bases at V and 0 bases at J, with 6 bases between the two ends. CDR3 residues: CASATSTDTQYF. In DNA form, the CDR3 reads TGTGCCAGCGCAACTAGCACAGATACGCAGTATTTT.

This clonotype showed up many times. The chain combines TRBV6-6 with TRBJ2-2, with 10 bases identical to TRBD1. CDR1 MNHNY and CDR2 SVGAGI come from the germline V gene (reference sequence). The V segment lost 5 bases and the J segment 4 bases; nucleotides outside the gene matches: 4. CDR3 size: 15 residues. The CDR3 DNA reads TGTGCCAGCAGTCCTGGGACAGGGGTCACCGGGGAGCTGTTTTTT. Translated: CASSPGTGVTGELFF.

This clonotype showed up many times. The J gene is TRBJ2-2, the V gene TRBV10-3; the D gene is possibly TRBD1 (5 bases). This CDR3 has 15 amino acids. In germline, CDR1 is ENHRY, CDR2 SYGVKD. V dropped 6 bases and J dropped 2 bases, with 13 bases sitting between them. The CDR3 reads CAIRGRERNTGELFF. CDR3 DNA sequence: TGTGCCATCAGGGGGCGAGAGCGAAACACCGGGGAGCTGTTTTTT.

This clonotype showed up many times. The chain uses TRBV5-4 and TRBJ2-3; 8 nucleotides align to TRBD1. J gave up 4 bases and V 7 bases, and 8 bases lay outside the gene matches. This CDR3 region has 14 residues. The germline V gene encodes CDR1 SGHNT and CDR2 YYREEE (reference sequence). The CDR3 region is CASSGTGGPDTQYF. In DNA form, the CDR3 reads TGTGCCAGCTCCGGGACAGGTGGTCCAGATACGCAGTATTTT. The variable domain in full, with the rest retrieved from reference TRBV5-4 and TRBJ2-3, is ETGVTQSPTHLIKTRGQQVTLRCSSQSGHNTVSWYQQALGQGPQFIFQYYREEENGRGNFPPRFSGLQFPNYSSELNVNALELDDSALYLCASSGTGGPDTQYFGPGTRLTVL.

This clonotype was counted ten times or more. The CDR3 coding sequence is TGCGCCAGCAGCTTGTTCACTAGCGGGGGGATCACCTACAATGAGCAGTTCTTC. Protein: CASSLFTSGGITYNEQFF. The chain has TRBV5-1 and TRBJ2-1; TRBD2 agrees at 12 bases. Germline lookup yields CDR1 SGHRS and CDR2 YFSETQ. Germline trimming cut 1 base from V and 2 bases from J; bases unmatched to any gene: 7. CDR3 size: 18 residues. Variable domain in full (rest from reference TRBV5-1 and TRBJ2-1): KAGVTQTPRYLIKTRGQQVTLSCSPISGHRSVSWYQQTPGQGLQFLFEYFSETQRNKGNFPGRFSGRQFSNSRSEMNVSTLELGDSALYLCASSLFTSGGITYNEQFFGPGTRLTVL.

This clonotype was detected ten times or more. DNA for the CDR3: TGCAGCGTTGTGCTAGCGGTCTCCTACGAGCAGTACTTC. This sequence encodes CSVVLAVSYEQYF. The genes are TRBV29-1 and TRBJ2-7; TRBD2 agrees at 7 bases. Germline V gene lookup returns CDR1 SQVTM and CDR2 ANQGSEA. The junction had 3 bases not matched to a gene; V was cut back by 4 bases and J by 0 bases. There are 13 residues in the CDR3.

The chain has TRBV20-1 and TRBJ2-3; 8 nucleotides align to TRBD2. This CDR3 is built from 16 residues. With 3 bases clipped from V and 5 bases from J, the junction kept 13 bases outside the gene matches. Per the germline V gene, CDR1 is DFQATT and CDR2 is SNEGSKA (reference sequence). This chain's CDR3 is CSARHGTSKSIDTQYF. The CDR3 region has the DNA TGCAGTGCTAGGCATGGGACTAGTAAATCGATAGATACGCAGTATTTT.

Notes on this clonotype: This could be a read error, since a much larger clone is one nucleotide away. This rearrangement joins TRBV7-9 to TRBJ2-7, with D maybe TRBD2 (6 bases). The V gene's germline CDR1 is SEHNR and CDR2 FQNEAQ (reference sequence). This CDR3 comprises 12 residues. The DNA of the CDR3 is TGTGTCAGCAGCCCTTCGGGGGACGAGCAGTACTTC. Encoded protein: CVSSPSGDEQYF.

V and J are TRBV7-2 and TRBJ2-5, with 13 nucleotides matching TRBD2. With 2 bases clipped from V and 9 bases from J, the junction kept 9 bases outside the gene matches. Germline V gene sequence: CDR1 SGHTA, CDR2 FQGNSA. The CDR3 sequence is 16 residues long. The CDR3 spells CASSLSRTSGGPAQYF. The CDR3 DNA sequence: TGTGCCAGCAGCTTAAGTCGGACTAGCGGGGGCCCAGCCCAGTACTTC.

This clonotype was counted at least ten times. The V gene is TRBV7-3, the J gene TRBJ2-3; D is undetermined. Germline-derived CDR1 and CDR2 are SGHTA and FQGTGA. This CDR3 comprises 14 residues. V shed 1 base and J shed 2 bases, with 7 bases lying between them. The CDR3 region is CASSLNSHTDTQYF. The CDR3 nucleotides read TGTGCCAGCAGCTTAAACAGTCACACAGATACGCAGTATTTT.

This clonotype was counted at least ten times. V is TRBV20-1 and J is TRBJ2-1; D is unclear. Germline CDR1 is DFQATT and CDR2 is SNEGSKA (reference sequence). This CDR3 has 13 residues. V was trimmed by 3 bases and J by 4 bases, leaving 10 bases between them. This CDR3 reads CSASLRLYNEQFF. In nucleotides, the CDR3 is TGCAGTGCTAGTTTAAGACTTTACAATGAGCAGTTCTTC.

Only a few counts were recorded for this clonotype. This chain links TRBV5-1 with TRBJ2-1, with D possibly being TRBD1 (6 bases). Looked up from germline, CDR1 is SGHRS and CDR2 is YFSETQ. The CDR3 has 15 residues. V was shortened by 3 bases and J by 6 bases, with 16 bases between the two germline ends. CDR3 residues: CASSYRGTIPNEQFF. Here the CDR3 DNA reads TGCGCCAGCAGCTATAGAGGGACAATCCCCAATGAGCAGTTCTTC. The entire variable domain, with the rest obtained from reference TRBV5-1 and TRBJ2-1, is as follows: KAGVTQTPRYLIKTRGQQVTLSCSPISGHRSVSWYQQTPGQGLQFLFEYFSETQRNKGNFPGRFSGRQFSNSRSEMNVSTLELGDSALYLCASSYRGTIPNEQFFGPGTRLTVL.

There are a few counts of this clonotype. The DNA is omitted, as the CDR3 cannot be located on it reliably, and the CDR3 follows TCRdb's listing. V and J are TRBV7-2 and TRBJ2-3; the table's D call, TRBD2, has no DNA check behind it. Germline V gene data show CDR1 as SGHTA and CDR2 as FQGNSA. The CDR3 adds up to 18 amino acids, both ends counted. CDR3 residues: CASSFYICSARTTDTQYF.

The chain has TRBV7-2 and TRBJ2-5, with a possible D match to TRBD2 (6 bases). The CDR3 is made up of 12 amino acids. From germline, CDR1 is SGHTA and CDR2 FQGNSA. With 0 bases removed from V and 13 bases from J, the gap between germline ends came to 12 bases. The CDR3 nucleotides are TGTGCCAGCAGCTTAGCCACTAGCATAGTGTACTTC. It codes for CASSLATSIVYF.

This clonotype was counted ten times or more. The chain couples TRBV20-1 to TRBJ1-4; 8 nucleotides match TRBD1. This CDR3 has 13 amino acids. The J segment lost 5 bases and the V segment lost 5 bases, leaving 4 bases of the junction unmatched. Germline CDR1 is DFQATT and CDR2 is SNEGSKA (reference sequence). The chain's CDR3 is CSAGTGQNEKLFF. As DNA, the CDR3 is TGCAGTGCTGGGACAGGACAAAATGAAAAACTGTTTTTT.

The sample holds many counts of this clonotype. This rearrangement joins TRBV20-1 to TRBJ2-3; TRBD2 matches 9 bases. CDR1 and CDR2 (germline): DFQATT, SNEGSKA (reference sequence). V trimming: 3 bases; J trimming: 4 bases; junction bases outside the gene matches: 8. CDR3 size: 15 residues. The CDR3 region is CSARVGGRAADTQYF. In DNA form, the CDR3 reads TGCAGTGCTAGGGTTGGCGGGAGGGCCGCAGATACGCAGTATTTT.